This TCR beta chain originates from a study of human T cells and chemical hapten exposure (dated by TCRdb to about 2021). As for the study more broadly: For sensitization, 2% DPC in acetone was applied to a 2 cm by 2 cm area of upper inner arm skin. Throughout the roughly 23-week study period, patients were also given weekly therapeutic DPC doses on the scalp. Patch testing was done on the upper back using Finn chambers containing 0.01% DPC, and results were scored after 6 days according to International Contact Dermatitis Research Group standards. Most of the patients in the cohort were female, and the cohort covered alopecia areata with under or over 50% scalp involvement, alopecia totalis and alopecia universalis. Libraries were pooled for sequencing, and variation in per-sample TCR yields was attributed mainly to small differences in library volumes within the pool. The study tracked peripheral blood TCR repertoire changes in vivo during primary and secondary sensitization to the hapten diphenylcyclopropenone (DPC) in alopecia patients. Blood samples were taken from patients before sensitization (week 0) and then at 2, 6 and about 24 weeks after DPC sensitization. Blood for TCR sequencing was provided by twenty-nine alopecia patients at one to four time points (pre-sensitization, 2, 6 and 24 weeks). Paper-wide results and their limitations: Significantly more large CDR3 similarity clusters were formed by expanded TCRs than by pre-sensitization or healthy control sets, consistent with antigen-driven responses. Because all patients had alopecia, a presumed autoimmune disease, the immune response of the patients might differ from that of healthy individuals. The number of TCRs above 1 in 1000 frequency did not change with DPC sensitization; there was no evidence of global repertoire structure alterations. A positive correlation was found between the number of PT1 expanded TCRs and patch test score, with significance reached at thresholds 8, 16 and 32 but not 4. Repeated subsampling changed both the strength of the expansion versus patch-test correlation and the threshold at which the correlation became significant.

Library construction relied on RACE. Data came from a NextSeq 500. During library preparation, unique molecular identifiers were attached to individual cDNA molecules so that TCRs could be counted in a quantitative, reproducible way. For every blood RNA sample, sequencing covered both the TCR alpha and TCR beta chains. As for how the authors treated the data: Samples had a median of roughly 87,000 TCRs, with a range from about 23,224 to 750,000. V, J and CDR3 annotation of the TCR reads was carried out using the Decombinator software suite. For the PS versus PT1 abundance plots, all samples were subsampled to the same number of TCRs (28,000). Expanded TCRs were defined as absent before sensitization and observed at least eight times at the 2-week time point. TCRdb ran its own pipeline on the public reads, namely fastp trimming at Q25 and MiXCR clone calling, and kept in-frame beta chains. Entries that share a CDR3 protein sequence are merged under the most common genes and DNA. The V and J calls reflect TCRdb's pipeline rather than the authors' work. The sample yields fewer than 65,000 distinct CDR3 sequences; approximately 8.8% were counted once. The ten largest clones take up around 14% of the sample.

Explained via the paper, the time point label denotes: pre-sensitization, week 0. The sample's treatment or condition label, in plain terms: therapeutic diphenylcyclopropenone sensitization with weekly scalp DPC. At each patch-test visit, blood was drawn before the patch test was applied. Patients were eligible if aged 18 to 70, diagnosed with alopecia and judged suitable for DPC therapy, and pregnant patients were excluded. Total RNA was isolated from unfractionated whole blood collected in Tempus Blood RNA tubes. This clonotype has only a few counts. Its specific antigen is unknown. No per-base quality is available; no much larger clone lies one base away. Counted from cysteine to phenylalanine, this CDR3 has 12 amino acids. The CDR3 DNA has 36 bases and is translated from base 1. According to the germline V gene (reference sequence), CDR1 reads MNHEY and CDR2 reads SMNVEV. V is shortened by 6 bases, J by 5 bases, and the region joining them spans 5 bases.

The TCR comes from a woman in her thirties or forties with alopecia areata. Some clones in this sample may be carry-over from other donors' samples. This receptor chain uses TRBV27 and TRBJ1-6, with no D gene named confidently. The source was whole blood, collected in connection with sensitization to the hapten diphenylcyclopropenone (DPC). The CDR3 corresponds to CASSSNNSPLHF. In nucleotide form, the sequence is TGTGCCAGCAGCTCTAATAATTCACCCCTCCACTTT.